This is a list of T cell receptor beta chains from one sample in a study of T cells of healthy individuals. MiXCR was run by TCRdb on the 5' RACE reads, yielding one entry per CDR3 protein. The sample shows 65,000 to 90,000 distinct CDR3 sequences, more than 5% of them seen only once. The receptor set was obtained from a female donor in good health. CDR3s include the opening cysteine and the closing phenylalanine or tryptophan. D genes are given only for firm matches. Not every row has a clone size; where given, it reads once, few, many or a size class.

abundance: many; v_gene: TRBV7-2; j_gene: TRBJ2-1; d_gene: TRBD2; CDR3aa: CASSLGTSGAQFF; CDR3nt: TGTGCCAGCAGCTTAGGGACTAGCGGGGCCCAGTTCTTC
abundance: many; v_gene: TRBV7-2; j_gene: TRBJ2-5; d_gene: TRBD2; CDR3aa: CASSLGGLAGGQETQYF; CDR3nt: TGTGCCAGCAGCTTAGGAGGACTAGCGGGAGGACAAGAGACCCAGTACTTC
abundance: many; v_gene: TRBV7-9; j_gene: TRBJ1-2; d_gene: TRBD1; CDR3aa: CASSSDRGWNGYTF; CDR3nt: TGTGCCAGCAGCTCGGACAGGGGTTGGAATGGCTACACCTTC
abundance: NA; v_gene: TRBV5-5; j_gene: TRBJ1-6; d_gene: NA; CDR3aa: CASSLDPRDTYNSPLHF; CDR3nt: TGTGCCAGCAGCTTGGACCCTCGAGATACCTATAATTCACCCCTCCACTTT
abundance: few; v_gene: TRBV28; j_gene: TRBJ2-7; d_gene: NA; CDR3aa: CASSRTFEQYF; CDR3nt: TGTGCCAGCAGCCGGACATTCGAGCAGTACTTC
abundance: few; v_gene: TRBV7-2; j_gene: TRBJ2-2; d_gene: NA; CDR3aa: CASSLVGLRNTGELFF; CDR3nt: TGTGCCAGCAGCTTAGTTGGGCTAAGGAACACCGGGGAGCTGTTTTTT
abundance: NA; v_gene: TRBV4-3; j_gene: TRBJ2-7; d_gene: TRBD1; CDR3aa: CASSQDPGQGAGEQYF; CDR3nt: TGCGCCAGCAGCCAGGACCCGGGACAGGGGGCGGGCGAGCAGTACTTC
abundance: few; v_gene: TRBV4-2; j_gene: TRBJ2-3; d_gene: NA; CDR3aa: CASSQAQGTDTQYF; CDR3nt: TGTGCCAGCAGCCAAGCCCAGGGAACAGATACGCAGTATTTT
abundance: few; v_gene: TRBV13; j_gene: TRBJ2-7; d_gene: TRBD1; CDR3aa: CASSLGQGAIYEQYF; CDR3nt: TGTGCCAGCAGCTTAGGACAGGGGGCGATCTACGAGCAGTACTTC
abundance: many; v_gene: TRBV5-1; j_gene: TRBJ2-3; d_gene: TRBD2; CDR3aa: CASSFGTSGASTDTQYF; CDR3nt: TGCGCCAGCAGCTTCGGGACTAGCGGAGCTAGCACAGATACGCAGTATTTT
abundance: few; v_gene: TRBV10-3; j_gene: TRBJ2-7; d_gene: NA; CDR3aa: CAISGGDSYEQYF; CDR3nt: TGTGCCATCAGTGGGGGGGACTCCTACGAGCAGTACTTC
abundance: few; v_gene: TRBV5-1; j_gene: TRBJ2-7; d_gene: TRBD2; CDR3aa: CASSLTSGRSDEQYF; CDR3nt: TGCGCCAGCAGCTTAACTAGCGGGAGGAGCGACGAGCAGTACTTC
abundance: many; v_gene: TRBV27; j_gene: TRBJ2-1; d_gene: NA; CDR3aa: CASSSLDRYNNEQFF; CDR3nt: TGTGCCAGCAGTTCCCTTGACCGGTATAACAATGAGCAGTTCTTC
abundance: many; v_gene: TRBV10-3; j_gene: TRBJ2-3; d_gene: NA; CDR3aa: CAISESMGASTDTQYF; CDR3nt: TGTGCCATCAGTGAGTCAATGGGAGCCAGCACAGATACGCAGTATTTT
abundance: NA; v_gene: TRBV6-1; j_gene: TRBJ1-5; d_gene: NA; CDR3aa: CASSVRREVSQPQHF; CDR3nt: TGTGCCAGCAGTGTTCGCAGGGAGGTGAGTCAGCCCCAGCATTTT
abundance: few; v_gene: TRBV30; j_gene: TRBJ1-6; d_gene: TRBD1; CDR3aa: CAWEGQGGSPLHF; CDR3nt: TGTGCCTGGGAGGGACAGGGTGGCTCACCCCTCCACTTT
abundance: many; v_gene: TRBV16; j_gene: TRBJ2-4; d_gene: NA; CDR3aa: CASSQSVAKNIQYF; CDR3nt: TGTGCCAGCAGCCAATCTGTAGCCAAAAACATTCAGTACTTC
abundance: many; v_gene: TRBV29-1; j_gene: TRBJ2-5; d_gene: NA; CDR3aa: CSSGATPQETQYF; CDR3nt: TGCAGCTCCGGGGCGACCCCTCAAGAGACCCAGTACTTC
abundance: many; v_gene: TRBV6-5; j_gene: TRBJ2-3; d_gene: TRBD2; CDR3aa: CASSYSPSGRADTQYF; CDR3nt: TGTGCCAGCAGTTACTCGCCTAGCGGGAGAGCAGATACGCAGTATTTT
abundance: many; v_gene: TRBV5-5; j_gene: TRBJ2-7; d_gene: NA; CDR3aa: CASSFAGHGAYEQYF; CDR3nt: TGTGCCAGCAGCTTCGCGGGGCACGGGGCCTACGAGCAGTACTTC
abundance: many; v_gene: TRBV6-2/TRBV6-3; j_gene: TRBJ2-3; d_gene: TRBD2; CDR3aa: CASSPGTSSTDTQYF; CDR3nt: TGTGCCAGCAGCCCCGGGACTAGCAGCACAGATACGCAGTATTTT
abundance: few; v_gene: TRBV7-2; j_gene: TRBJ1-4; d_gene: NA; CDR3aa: CASTSTGAPNEKLFF; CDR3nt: TGTGCCAGCACCTCAACGGGGGCCCCTAATGAAAAACTGTTTTTT
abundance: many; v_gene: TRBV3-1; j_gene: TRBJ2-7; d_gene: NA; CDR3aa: CASSRGGAYSYEQYF; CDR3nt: TGTGCCAGCAGCCGGGGCGGGGCTTACTCCTACGAGCAGTACTTC
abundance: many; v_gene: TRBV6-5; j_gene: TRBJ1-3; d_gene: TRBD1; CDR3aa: CASSHRQGATIYF; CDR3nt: TGTGCCAGCAGCCATCGACAGGGGGCCACCATATATTTT
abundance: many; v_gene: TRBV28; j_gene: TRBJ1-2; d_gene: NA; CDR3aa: CASSPPTGTSSNGYTF; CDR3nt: TGTGCCAGCAGTCCCCCAACCGGGACCTCTTCAAATGGCTACACCTTC
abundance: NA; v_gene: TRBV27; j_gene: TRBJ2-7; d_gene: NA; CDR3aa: CASSLAGDNEQYF; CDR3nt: TGTGCCAGCAGTCTGGCCGGGGACAACGAGCAGTACTTC
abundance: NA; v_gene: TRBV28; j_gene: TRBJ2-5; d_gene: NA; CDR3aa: CASSTPGTPQETQYF; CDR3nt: TGTGCCAGCAGTACTCCCGGGACTCCCCAAGAGACCCAGTACTTC
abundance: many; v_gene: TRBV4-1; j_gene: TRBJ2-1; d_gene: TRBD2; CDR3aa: CASSQGWEGDNEQFF; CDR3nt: TGCGCCAGCAGCCAAGGATGGGAGGGTGACAATGAGCAGTTCTTC
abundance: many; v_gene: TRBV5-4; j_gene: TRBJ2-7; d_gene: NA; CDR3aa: CASSRITQYEQYF; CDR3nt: TGTGCCAGCAGCCGGATTACACAGTACGAGCAGTACTTC
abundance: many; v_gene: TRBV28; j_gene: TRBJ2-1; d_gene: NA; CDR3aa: CASSSPSGTSNEQFF; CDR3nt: TGTGCCAGCAGTTCCCCGTCGGGGACGAGCAATGAGCAGTTCTTC
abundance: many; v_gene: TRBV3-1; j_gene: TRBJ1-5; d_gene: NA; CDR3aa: CASSQGTGNQPQHF; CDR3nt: TGTGCCAGCAGCCAAGGGACGGGCAATCAGCCCCAGCATTTT
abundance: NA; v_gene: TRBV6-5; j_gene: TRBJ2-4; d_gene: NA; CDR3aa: CASQPRETERQYF; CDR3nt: TGTGCCAGCCAACCCAGGGAGACAGAGAGGCAGTACTTC
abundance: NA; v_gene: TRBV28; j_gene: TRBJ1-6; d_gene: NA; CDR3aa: CASSLDRGSPLHF; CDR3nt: TGTGCCAGCAGTTTAGACCGGGGTTCACCCCTCCACTTT
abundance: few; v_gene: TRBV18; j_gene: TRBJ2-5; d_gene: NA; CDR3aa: CASSQIGQETQYF; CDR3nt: TGTGCCAGCTCACAAATAGGGCAAGAGACCCAGTACTTC
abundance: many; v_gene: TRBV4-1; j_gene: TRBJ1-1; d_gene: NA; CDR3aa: CASSQVTSGDTEAFF; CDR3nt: TGCGCCAGCAGCCAAGTCACTTCGGGGGACACTGAAGCTTTCTTT
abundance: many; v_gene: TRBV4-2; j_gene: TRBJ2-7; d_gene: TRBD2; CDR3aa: CASGSGRAYEQYF; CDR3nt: TGTGCCAGCGGTAGCGGGAGGGCCTACGAGCAGTACTTC
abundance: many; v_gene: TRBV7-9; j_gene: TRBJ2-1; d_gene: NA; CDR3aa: CASSSGGSHNEQFF; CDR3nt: TGTGCCAGCAGCTCTGGGGGTAGTCACAATGAGCAGTTCTTC
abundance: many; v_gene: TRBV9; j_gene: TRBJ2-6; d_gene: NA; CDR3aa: CASSVSGAGANVLTF; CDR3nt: TGTGCCAGCAGCGTATCCGGGGCTGGGGCCAACGTCCTGACTTTC
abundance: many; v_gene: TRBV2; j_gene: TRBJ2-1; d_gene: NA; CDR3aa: CATPRGFPSHSYNEQFF; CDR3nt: TGTGCCACACCGAGGGGCTTCCCATCCCACTCCTACAATGAGCAGTTCTTC
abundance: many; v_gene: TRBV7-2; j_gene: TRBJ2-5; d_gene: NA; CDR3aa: CASSLEVVLKTQYF; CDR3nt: TGTGCCAGCAGCTTAGAAGTGGTTTTGAAGACCCAGTACTTC
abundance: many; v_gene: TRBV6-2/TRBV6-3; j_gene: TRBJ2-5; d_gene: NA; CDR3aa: CASKSGGETQYF; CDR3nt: TGTGCCAGCAAGAGTGGAGGAGAGACCCAGTACTTC
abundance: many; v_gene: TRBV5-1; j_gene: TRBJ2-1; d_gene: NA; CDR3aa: CASSLGLAFPSSYNEQFF; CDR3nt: TGCGCCAGCAGCTTGGGGCTAGCGTTCCCAAGCTCCTACAATGAGCAGTTCTTC
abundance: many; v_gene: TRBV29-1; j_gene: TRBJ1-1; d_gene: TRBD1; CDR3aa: CSVETGSDTEAFF; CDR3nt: TGCAGCGTCGAGACAGGGAGTGACACTGAAGCTTTCTTT
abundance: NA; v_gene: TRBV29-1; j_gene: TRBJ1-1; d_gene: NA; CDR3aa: CSHLLSSTMNTEAFF; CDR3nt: TGCAGCCACCTCCTCAGTTCAACAATGAACACTGAAGCTTTCTTT
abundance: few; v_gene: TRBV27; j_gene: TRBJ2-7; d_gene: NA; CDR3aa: CASSFGDEQYF; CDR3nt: TGTGCCAGCAGTTTCGGGGACGAGCAGTACTTC